This T cell receptor beta chain was recorded in a study of technical replicates of blood from a handful of donors. Repertoires were generated with immunoSEQ multiplex PCR, while TCRdb's copy carries only in-frame clones and drops some. This sample yields approximately 81,000 clones, of which roughly 95% are seen a single time; about 0.36% belongs to the top ten. Germline assignment: CDR1 ENHRY and CDR2 SYGVKD. Trimming took off 7 bases at V and 6 bases at J, with 16 bases between the two ends. This CDR3 spans 13 amino acids. This clonotype originated in a human donor in good health. The material sequenced was T cells isolated from PBMCs. The chain couples TRBV10-3 to TRBJ2-7; tentatively, D is TRBD1 (6 bases). In nucleotides, the CDR3 is TGTGCCATCACCCCTGACTGGGGGCTCGAGCAGTACTTC. Its translation is CAITPDWGLEQYF.